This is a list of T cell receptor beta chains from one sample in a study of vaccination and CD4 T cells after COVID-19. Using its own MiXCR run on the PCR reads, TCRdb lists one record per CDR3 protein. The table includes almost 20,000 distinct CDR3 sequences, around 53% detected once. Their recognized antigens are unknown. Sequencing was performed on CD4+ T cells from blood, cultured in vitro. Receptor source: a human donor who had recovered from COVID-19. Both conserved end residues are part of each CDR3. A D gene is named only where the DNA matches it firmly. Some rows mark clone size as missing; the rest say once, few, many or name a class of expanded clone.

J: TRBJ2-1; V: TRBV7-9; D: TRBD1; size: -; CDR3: CASIPPQGAFNEQFF; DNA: TGTGCCAGCATCCCTCCACAGGGGGCTTTCAATGAGCAGTTCTTC
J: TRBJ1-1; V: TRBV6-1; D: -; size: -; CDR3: CASTTRPGTANTEAFF; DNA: TGTGCCAGCACCACCCGCCCGGGGACCGCGAACACTGAAGCTTTCTTT
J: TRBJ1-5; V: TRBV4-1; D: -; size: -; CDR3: CASSQVAGVYSNQPQHF; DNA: TGCGCCAGCAGCCAAGTTGCAGGCGTTTATAGCAATCAGCCCCAGCATTTT
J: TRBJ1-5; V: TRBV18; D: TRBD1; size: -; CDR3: CASSPRDSLNNQPQHF; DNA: TGTGCCAGCTCACCCAGGGACAGCCTAAACAATCAGCCCCAGCATTTT
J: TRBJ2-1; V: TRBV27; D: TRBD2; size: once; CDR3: CASSSPTSGASYNEQFF; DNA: TGTGCCAGCAGTTCCCCGACTAGCGGAGCCTCCTACAATGAGCAGTTCTTC
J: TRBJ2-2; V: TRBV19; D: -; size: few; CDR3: CASTLTDQGAGELFF; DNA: TGTGCCAGTACCCTAACGGATCAGGGAGCCGGGGAGCTGTTTTTT
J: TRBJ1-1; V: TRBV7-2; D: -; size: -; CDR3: CASTLQGGGTEAFF; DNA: TGTGCCAGCACCCTCCAAGGAGGGGGCACTGAAGCTTTCTTT
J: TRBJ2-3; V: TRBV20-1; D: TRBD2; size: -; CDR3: CSALPGTSLYTDTQYF; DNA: TGCAGTGCCCTCCCCGGGACTAGCCTTTACACAGATACGCAGTATTTT
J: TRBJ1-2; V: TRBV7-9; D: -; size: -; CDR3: CASSLRAGGYGYTF; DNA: TGTGCCAGCAGCTTAAGGGCAGGCGGGTATGGCTACACCTTC
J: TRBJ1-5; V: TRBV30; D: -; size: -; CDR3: CAWTEGVSNQPQHF; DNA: TGTGCCTGGACCGAGGGGGTTAGCAATCAGCCCCAGCATTTT
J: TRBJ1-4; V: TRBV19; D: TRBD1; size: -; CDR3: CASSSTGGPNEKLFF; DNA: TGTGCCAGTAGTTCCACAGGGGGTCCGAATGAAAAACTGTTTTTT
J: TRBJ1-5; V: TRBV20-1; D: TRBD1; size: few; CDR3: CSARGTVNQPQHF; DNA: TGCAGTGCTAGGGGGACAGTCAATCAGCCCCAGCATTTT
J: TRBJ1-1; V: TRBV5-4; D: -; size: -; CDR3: CASSLDGTEAFF; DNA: TGTGCCAGCAGCTTGGATGGCACTGAAGCTTTCTTT
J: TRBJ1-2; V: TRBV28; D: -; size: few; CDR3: CASSLWAAGNYGYTF; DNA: TGTGCCAGCAGTTTATGGGCCGCAGGCAACTATGGCTACACCTTC
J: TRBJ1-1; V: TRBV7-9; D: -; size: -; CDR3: CASSTPTQSNTEAFF; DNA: TGTGCCAGCAGCACCCCGACACAGTCCAACACTGAAGCTTTCTTT
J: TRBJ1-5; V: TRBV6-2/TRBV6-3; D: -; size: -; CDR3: CASLQGLHQPQHF; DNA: TGTGCCAGCCTACAGGGACTCCATCAGCCCCAGCATTTT
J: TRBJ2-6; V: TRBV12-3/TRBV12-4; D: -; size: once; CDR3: CASSSRDSGANVLTF; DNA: TGTGCCAGCAGTTCGCGGGACTCTGGGGCCAACGTCCTGACTTTC
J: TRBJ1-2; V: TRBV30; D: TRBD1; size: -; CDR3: CAWRSDRGNGYTF; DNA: TGTGCCTGGAGGTCGGACAGGGGGAATGGCTACACCTTC
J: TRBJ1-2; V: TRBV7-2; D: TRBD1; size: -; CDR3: CASSPDRGLYGYTF; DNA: TGTGCCAGCAGCCCGGACAGGGGCCTCTATGGCTACACCTTC
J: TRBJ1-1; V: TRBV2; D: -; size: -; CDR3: CASSESGDTEAFF; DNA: TGTGCCAGCAGTGAATCAGGGGACACTGAAGCTTTCTTT
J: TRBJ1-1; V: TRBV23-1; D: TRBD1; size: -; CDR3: CASSQRGQGLNTEAFF; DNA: TGCGCCAGCAGTCAGAGAGGACAGGGATTGAACACTGAAGCTTTCTTT
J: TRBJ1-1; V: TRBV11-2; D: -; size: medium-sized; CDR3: CASSLSKGAEAFF; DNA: TGTGCCAGCAGCTTAAGTAAGGGGGCTGAAGCTTTCTTT
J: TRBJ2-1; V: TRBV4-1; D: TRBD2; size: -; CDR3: CASSQELAGSSYNEQFF; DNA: TGCGCCAGCAGCCAAGAACTAGCGGGGAGCTCCTACAATGAGCAGTTCTTC
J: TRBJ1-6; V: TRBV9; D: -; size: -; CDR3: CASAPTPGKPAPLHF; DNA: TGTGCCAGCGCTCCGACCCCAGGGAAGCCGGCACCCCTCCACTTT
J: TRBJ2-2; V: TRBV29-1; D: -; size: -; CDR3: CSAGSGYTGELFF; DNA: TGCAGCGCCGGGAGTGGTTACACCGGGGAGCTGTTTTTT
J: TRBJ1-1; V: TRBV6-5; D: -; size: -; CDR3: CASSSSAGNTEAFF; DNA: TGTGCCAGCAGTTCCTCGGCGGGGAACACTGAAGCTTTCTTT
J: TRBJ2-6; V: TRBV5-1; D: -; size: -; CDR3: CASSFQARGSSGANVLTF; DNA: TGCGCCAGCAGCTTCCAAGCCCGGGGGAGCTCTGGGGCCAACGTCCTGACTTTC
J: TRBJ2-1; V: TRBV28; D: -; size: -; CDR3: CASRESRAGYYNEQFF; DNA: TGTGCCAGCAGAGAGTCGCGGGCCGGGTACTACAATGAGCAGTTCTTC
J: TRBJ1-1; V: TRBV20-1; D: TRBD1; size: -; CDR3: CSAPRGRVDTEAFF; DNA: TGCAGTGCTCCTAGGGGGCGGGTCGACACTGAAGCTTTCTTT
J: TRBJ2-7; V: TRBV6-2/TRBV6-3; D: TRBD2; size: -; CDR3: CASRSNPGTSGGDYEQYF; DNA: TGTGCCAGCAGGAGCAACCCCGGGACTAGCGGAGGAGACTACGAGCAGTACTTC
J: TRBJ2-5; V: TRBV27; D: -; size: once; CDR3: CASSSRQGRAETQYF; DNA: TGTGCCAGCAGTTCCAGACAGGGGAGGGCGGAGACCCAGTACTTC
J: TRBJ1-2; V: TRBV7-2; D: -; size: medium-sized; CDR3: CASSLAGFDGYTF; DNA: TGTGCCAGCAGCTTAGCAGGGTTCGATGGCTACACCTTC
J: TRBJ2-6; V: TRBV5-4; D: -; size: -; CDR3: CASSFGRGLPGANVLTF; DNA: TGTGCCAGCAGCTTCGGCAGGGGCCTCCCTGGGGCCAACGTCCTGACTTTC
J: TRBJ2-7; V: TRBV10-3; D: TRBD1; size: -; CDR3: CAISDQTGGGSYEQYF; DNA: TGTGCCATCAGTGACCAGACAGGGGGCGGTTCCTACGAGCAGTACTTC
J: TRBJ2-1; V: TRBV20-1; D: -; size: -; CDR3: CSARVAGRYNEQFF; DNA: TGCAGTGCTAGAGTGGCGGGACGATACAATGAGCAGTTCTTC
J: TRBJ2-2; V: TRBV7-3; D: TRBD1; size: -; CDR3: CASSWTGDYGELFF; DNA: TGTGCCAGCAGCTGGACAGGGGATTACGGGGAGCTGTTTTTT
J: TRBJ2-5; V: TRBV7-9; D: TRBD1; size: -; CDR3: CASSSAGTGGQETQYF; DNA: TGTGCCAGCAGCTCTGCCGGGACAGGGGGCCAAGAGACCCAGTACTTC
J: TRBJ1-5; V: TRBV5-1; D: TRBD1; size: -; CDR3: CASSFTGDDQPQHF; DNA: TGCGCCAGCAGCTTTACAGGGGACGACCAGCCCCAGCATTTT
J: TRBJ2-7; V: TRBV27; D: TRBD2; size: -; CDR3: CASSPEREVAGGEQYF; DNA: TGTGCCAGCAGCCCCGAAAGGGAGGTAGCGGGAGGCGAGCAGTACTTC
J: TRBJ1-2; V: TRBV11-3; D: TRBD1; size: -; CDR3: CASSRDRAYGYTF; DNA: TGTGCCAGCAGCCGGGACAGGGCCTATGGCTACACCTTC
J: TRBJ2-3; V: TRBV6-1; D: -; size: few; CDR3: CASSRSDSRTQYF; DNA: TGTGCCAGCAGTCGATCGGACAGCAGGACGCAGTATTTT
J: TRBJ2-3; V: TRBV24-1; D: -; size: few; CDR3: CATSRGTDTQYF; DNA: TGTGCCACCAGCAGGGGCACAGATACGCAGTATTTT
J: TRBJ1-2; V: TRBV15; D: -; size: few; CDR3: CATSPLGVPANNYGYTF; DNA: TGTGCCACCAGCCCACTCGGGGTACCAGCTAACAACTATGGCTACACCTTC
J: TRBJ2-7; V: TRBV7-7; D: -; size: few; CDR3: CASSPNPASYEQYF; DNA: TGTGCCAGCAGCCCAAATCCGGCTTCCTACGAGCAGTACTTC
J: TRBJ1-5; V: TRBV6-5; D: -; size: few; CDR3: CASSSVKGGPRNQPQHF; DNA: TGTGCCAGCAGTTCTGTCAAGGGTGGGCCTCGTAATCAGCCCCAGCATTTT
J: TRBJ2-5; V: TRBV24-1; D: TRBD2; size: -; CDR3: CATSDLSAGGETQYF; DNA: TGTGCCACCAGTGATTTGTCAGCGGGGGGAGAGACCCAGTACTTC
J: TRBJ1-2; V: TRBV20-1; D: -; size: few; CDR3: CSASYLGYTF; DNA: TGCAGTGCTAGTTACTTGGGCTACACCTTC
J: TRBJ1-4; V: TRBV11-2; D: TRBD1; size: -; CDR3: CASSLGHTGTGNEKLFF; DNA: TGTGCCAGCAGCTTAGGGCATACCGGGACAGGGAATGAAAAACTGTTTTTT
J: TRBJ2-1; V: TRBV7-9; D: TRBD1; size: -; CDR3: CASSSRVSGQGSGEQFF; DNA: TGTGCCAGCAGCTCCAGAGTCTCTGGACAGGGGTCAGGTGAGCAGTTCTTC
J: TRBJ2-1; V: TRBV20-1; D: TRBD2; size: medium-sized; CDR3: CSALGLAGGNEQFF; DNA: TGCAGTGCTTTAGGACTAGCGGGGGGAAATGAGCAGTTCTTC
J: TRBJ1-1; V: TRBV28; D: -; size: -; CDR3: CASSLRQRVTEAFF; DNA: TGTGCCAGCAGTTTAAGACAGAGGGTCACTGAAGCTTTCTTT
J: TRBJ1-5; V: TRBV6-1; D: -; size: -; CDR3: CASKGRGGNQPQHF; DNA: TGTGCCAGCAAAGGTCGGGGGGGCAATCAGCCCCAGCATTTT
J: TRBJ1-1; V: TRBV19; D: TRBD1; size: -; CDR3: CASSTGTGGAGTEAFF; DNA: TGTGCCAGTAGTACCGGGACAGGGGGCGCAGGGACTGAAGCTTTCTTT